This is a list of T cell receptor beta chains from one sample in a study of blood T cell repertoires in COVID-19. Assay: immunoSEQ multiplex PCR; the TCRdb copy retains only in-frame clones and omits some. The repertoire consists of 200,000 to 300,000 clones, with roughly 86% occurring once and the leading ten covering approximately 6%. Sequencing used peripheral blood. The receptors here all came from a woman older than 75 with COVID-19, enrolled during active disease. Both conserved end residues are part of each CDR3. The order of the fields is J gene, D gene, clone size, V gene, CDR3 protein. A D gene is named only where the DNA matches it firmly. Part of the rows lack a size; the others show once, few, many or a class for expanded clones.

j_call: TRBJ2-7
d_call: TRBD2
clone_size: NA
v_call: TRBV7-2
cdr3_aa: CASSPASGDSYEQYF

j_call: TRBJ2-1
d_call: TRBD2
clone_size: NA
v_call: TRBV3-1/TRBV3-2
cdr3_aa: CASSPRGSGGPSSYNEQFF

j_call: TRBJ1-3
d_call: NA
clone_size: NA
v_call: TRBV7-2
cdr3_aa: CASSPTGKVGNTIYF

j_call: TRBJ2-1
d_call: TRBD2
clone_size: once
v_call: TRBV6-5
cdr3_aa: CASRTSGGQLEQFF

j_call: TRBJ1-5
d_call: NA
clone_size: once
v_call: TRBV24-1
cdr3_aa: CATSDPTRGSNQPQHF

j_call: TRBJ1-1
d_call: TRBD1
clone_size: NA
v_call: TRBV28
cdr3_aa: CASSLGQGEAFF

j_call: TRBJ2-2
d_call: TRBD1
clone_size: NA
v_call: TRBV19
cdr3_aa: CASSTVGQGGTGELFF

j_call: TRBJ2-5
d_call: NA
clone_size: NA
v_call: TRBV5-1
cdr3_aa: CASSLDSTQETQYF

j_call: TRBJ1-5
d_call: NA
clone_size: NA
v_call: TRBV6-2/TRBV6-3
cdr3_aa: CASSYGGAGNQPQHF

j_call: TRBJ2-6
d_call: NA
clone_size: NA
v_call: TRBV6-2/TRBV6-3
cdr3_aa: CASSPSRVSGANVLTF

j_call: TRBJ1-1
d_call: TRBD1
clone_size: NA
v_call: TRBV7-6
cdr3_aa: CASSSPGGNTEAFF

j_call: TRBJ2-1
d_call: NA
clone_size: NA
v_call: TRBV5-1
cdr3_aa: CASSLPRDTWTYNEQFF

j_call: TRBJ2-5
d_call: NA
clone_size: NA
v_call: TRBV7-9
cdr3_aa: CASSSPSPSQETQYF

j_call: TRBJ1-2
d_call: TRBD1
clone_size: NA
v_call: TRBV27
cdr3_aa: CASSPTGDYGYTF

j_call: TRBJ2-2
d_call: TRBD2
clone_size: NA
v_call: TRBV28
cdr3_aa: CASSPTTSRFTGELFF

j_call: TRBJ1-2
d_call: NA
clone_size: NA
v_call: TRBV20-1
cdr3_aa: CSASQGPNYGYTF

j_call: TRBJ2-4
d_call: TRBD2
clone_size: NA
v_call: TRBV4-1
cdr3_aa: CASSPAQLAGVNIQYF

j_call: TRBJ2-5
d_call: TRBD2
clone_size: NA
v_call: TRBV10-1
cdr3_aa: CASSGASGAYF

j_call: TRBJ2-3
d_call: NA
clone_size: NA
v_call: TRBV5-1
cdr3_aa: CASSLGLASGTDTQYF

j_call: TRBJ2-6
d_call: TRBD2
clone_size: NA
v_call: TRBV19
cdr3_aa: CASRRGGSGANVLTF

j_call: TRBJ2-1
d_call: TRBD2
clone_size: NA
v_call: TRBV9
cdr3_aa: CASSVGPSGGEGEQFF

j_call: TRBJ1-1
d_call: TRBD1
clone_size: NA
v_call: TRBV3-1/TRBV3-2
cdr3_aa: CASSQGQGRTEAFF

j_call: TRBJ1-2
d_call: NA
clone_size: NA
v_call: TRBV28
cdr3_aa: CASSLKAGHYGYTF

j_call: TRBJ1-3
d_call: NA
clone_size: NA
v_call: TRBV18
cdr3_aa: CASSLQAGNTIYF

j_call: TRBJ1-1
d_call: TRBD1
clone_size: NA
v_call: TRBV3-1/TRBV3-2
cdr3_aa: CASSQPGGSAEAFF

j_call: TRBJ2-3
d_call: TRBD2
clone_size: once
v_call: TRBV28
cdr3_aa: CASSTGLAGFTDTQYF

j_call: TRBJ1-6
d_call: NA
clone_size: NA
v_call: TRBV28
cdr3_aa: CASSIGVLGSPLHF

j_call: TRBJ2-1
d_call: TRBD2
clone_size: NA
v_call: TRBV7-3
cdr3_aa: CASSSGGDPKREQFF

j_call: TRBJ1-2
d_call: TRBD1
clone_size: NA
v_call: TRBV7-9
cdr3_aa: CASSLGQEFYGYTF

j_call: TRBJ1-5
d_call: TRBD1
clone_size: few
v_call: TRBV19
cdr3_aa: CASTPDRVNQPQHF

j_call: TRBJ2-3
d_call: NA
clone_size: NA
v_call: TRBV27
cdr3_aa: CASSPPRAGIGNTQYF

j_call: TRBJ2-2
d_call: NA
clone_size: many
v_call: TRBV7-2
cdr3_aa: CASSLGRNTGELFF

j_call: TRBJ1-3
d_call: NA
clone_size: NA
v_call: TRBV30
cdr3_aa: CAWKRPGNSGNTIYF

j_call: TRBJ2-5
d_call: TRBD2
clone_size: NA
v_call: TRBV5-6
cdr3_aa: CASSLSSSGAYQETQYF

j_call: TRBJ1-1
d_call: NA
clone_size: NA
v_call: TRBV3-1/TRBV3-2
cdr3_aa: CASSQGSTEAFF

j_call: TRBJ1-1
d_call: NA
clone_size: few
v_call: TRBV7-2
cdr3_aa: CASSLPPGTEAFF

j_call: TRBJ1-4
d_call: NA
clone_size: NA
v_call: TRBV9
cdr3_aa: CASSVGSSTNEKLFF

j_call: TRBJ2-3
d_call: TRBD1
clone_size: NA
v_call: TRBV7-9
cdr3_aa: CASSFGTGPPDTQYF

j_call: TRBJ2-3
d_call: TRBD1
clone_size: NA
v_call: TRBV5-5
cdr3_aa: CASSLVWDRVLFQVGQYF

j_call: TRBJ2-3
d_call: TRBD2
clone_size: NA
v_call: TRBV7-2
cdr3_aa: CASSLQVAGDPEDTQYF

j_call: TRBJ1-1
d_call: NA
clone_size: NA
v_call: TRBV7-2
cdr3_aa: CASSQAEAQAFF

j_call: TRBJ1-2
d_call: NA
clone_size: NA
v_call: TRBV27
cdr3_aa: CASKQVPLENYGYTF

j_call: TRBJ1-2
d_call: NA
clone_size: NA
v_call: TRBV5-1
cdr3_aa: CASSLSAGDRGYTF

j_call: TRBJ1-1
d_call: NA
clone_size: NA
v_call: TRBV28
cdr3_aa: CASSLGPGGMNTEAFF

j_call: TRBJ1-2
d_call: TRBD1
clone_size: NA
v_call: TRBV19
cdr3_aa: CASSLTGANYGYTF

j_call: TRBJ2-1
d_call: NA
clone_size: NA
v_call: TRBV12-3/TRBV12-4
cdr3_aa: CASSLYPYNEQFF

j_call: TRBJ2-5
d_call: TRBD1
clone_size: NA
v_call: TRBV7-2
cdr3_aa: CASSLPVGTGNRETQYF